The text below deals with one T cell receptor (beta chain). What this receptor recognizes is not known. Within one base of it there is no much larger clone, and no base qualities were kept. From the germline V gene (reference sequence), CDR1 is MNHEY and CDR2 is SMNVEV. CDR3 length: 14 amino acids, cysteine to phenylalanine. Only the CDR3 DNA is retained, 42 bases long and in frame from the first base. Trimming accounts for 4 bases at V and 4 bases at J, while the number of junction bases matched to no gene is 3. The cohort consisted of approximately 690 healthy bone marrow donors. All cohort members were sampled while nominally healthy, although unrecorded immune exposures were likely present. The donor was CMV seronegative and belonged to the group of around 350 seronegative cohort members. Each donor provided a peripheral blood sample, and peripheral blood mononuclear cells were used for TCR beta sequencing. Genomic DNA was extracted from the blood cell samples with the Qiagen DNeasy Blood Extraction Kit.

The entry originates in a study of cytomegalovirus exposure and HLA in healthy donors (dated by TCRdb to between 2016 and 2019). For the wider study: According to an earlier analysis of a few hundred of the donors, 150 million to 200 million T cells yielded 117 million unique TCR beta sequences and more than 250 Gb of sequence data. About 320 gigabases of sequencing data and roughly 90 million unique TCR sequences were included in an early release covering about 600 HLA-typed donors. Of the 300 to 400 genotyped donors, 65% to 90% fell in the genetic ancestry cluster associated with self-reported Caucasian donors. The study aimed to test whether cataloging public T cell receptors could reveal signatures of past pathogen exposure. The study used immunosequencing to profile the T cell repertoires of more than 650 subjects and linked those repertoires to cytomegalovirus serostatus. Along with the roughly 670-subject first cohort, a separate validation cohort of over a hundred different subjects was used. To predict cytomegalovirus infection status, the study brought together high-throughput TCR immunosequencing, statistical association of individual TCRs with disease status, and machine learning. A later analysis re-analyzed previously published TCR beta repertoires from roughly 630 donors and added high-resolution HLA genotyping to study TCR occurrence patterns. Rather than using new phenotypic data, the later analysis identified candidate immune exposures from TCR beta sequences and from how often those sequences occurred across donors. To decide whether each TCR beta V gene segment behaved as functional or pseudogenic, an earlier analysis of approximately 620 of the donors relied on high-throughput TCR beta sequencing. Alongside the repertoire data, information on donor age, sex, ethnicity and CMV serostatus was compiled. A later genetic analysis took genome-wide SNP genotypes for about 55% of the roughly 700 donors and used that subset as a discovery cohort. Every repertoire in the discovery cohort had been generated on one and the same sequencing platform. HLA typing covered class I and class II loci at four-digit resolution. Typing coverage differed by locus: A, B, C, DRB1 and DQB1 were typed in about 629-640 donors, DQA1 in about 510, DPA1 in some 610, and DPB1 in 450 to 480. Four to six DR-DQ haplotypes were handled as single units for association and clustering, since linkage in the cohort was strong. Among about 410 genotyped donors of the cohort, an average of about 220,000 unique TCR beta nucleotide sequences was sequenced per donor, of which roughly 18% were non-productive. Study-level results and caveats: In a later analysis, most CMV-associated TCR beta chains were found to appear HLA-restricted, with HLA associations seemingly driven largely by CMV exposure. A group of highly shared sequence variants was considered likely to be a technical artifact of the sequencing pipeline. An earlier analysis of some 590 of the donors showed that most TCR beta V segments appeared in productive rearrangements either about 87% or about 30% of the time, which broadly matched IMGT annotations. Some IMGT-functional V segments, including TRBV6-2 and TRBV6-3, could not be told apart with the 87-base-pair reads, so those segments were excluded. In both the original and validation cohorts, the classifier was reported to diagnose cytomegalovirus status with high specificity and sensitivity. In vitro tests confirmed that three of the cytomegalovirus-associated TCR beta chains recognize cytomegalovirus antigens. When HLA alleles, especially DR and DQ, strongly co-occurred, attributing TCR associations to individual alleles was difficult. The study listed over 150 TCR beta chains as associated with cytomegalovirus. Sequencing depth was assumed to be roughly uniform across donors in the presence/absence analyses, though that assumption may not hold. A further reported finding was that TCR beta sequences accurately predicted the HLA-A and HLA-B alleles for most subjects in the first cohort. In a later analysis, several top co-occurrence clusters were reported to appear linked to parvovirus B19, influenza, CMV and Epstein-Barr virus. In a later analysis, HLA-associated TCR beta chains showed more clonal expansion and lower generation probabilities than non-associated chains that were equally common. The authors suggested that the approach could potentially be extended to other disease states and immunological phenotypes. Correlated functional status among segregating V segments might reflect linkage disequilibrium, but an unknown experimental factor could not be ruled out. The cohort was sequenced for TCR beta chains only, and without alpha or paired-chain data the features that could be detected were limited. The earlier analysis of approximately 540 of the donors excluded seventeen rarely observed V segments, including chromosome 9 orphons, because counts were too low. Immune exposure information for the cohort was limited to CMV serostatus. Across donors, most TCR sequences were observed very rarely, whereas some public TCRs were present in many individuals. Compared with the roughly 700-donor mean, donors in an Asian-associated ancestry cluster had fewer N-insertions in productive TCRs, according to a later genetic analysis. In a later analysis, the rate of TCR association differed among HLA loci, with DRB1 alleles having the most associated TCRs and HLA-C alleles having the fewest. HLA typing was unavailable for some donors at each locus, so association tests used only the typed subset. V-gene and J-gene trimming of TCR beta chains was associated with a missense DCLRE1C variant in a later genetic analysis, and the association was replicated in an independent cohort. A later analysis associated 16,951 TCR beta sequences with specific HLA alleles at a false discovery rate of 0.05.

Libraries were constructed by the immunoSEQ multiplex PCR assay. For the multiplex PCR, a mixture combining 60 forward primers for TCR Vbeta segments and 13 reverse primers for TCR Jbeta segments was used. The CDR3 region of rearranged TCR beta genes was amplified from genomic DNA with a multiplex PCR assay. On the Illumina HiSeq System, the amplified TCR beta libraries were sequenced as 87-base-pair reads. Per the source publication's procedure: A later analysis tallied 75 million to 95 million unique TCR beta chains across the 610 or so repertoires, and some 12 million of those chains were shared by two or more donors. A nearest-neighbor algorithm error-corrected the raw reads and collapsed the reads into unique sequences, merging closely related sequences to remove PCR and sequencing errors. CDR3 sequences were aligned to IMGT reference sequences to assign V, D and J gene segments. Each retained sequence needed at least a six-nucleotide match to both a V gene segment and a J gene segment. Rearrangements were classified as productive when the CDR3 lacked stop codons and remained in frame with V and J, and all other rearrangements were classified as non-productive. Following IMGT convention, CDR3 was defined as the stretch from the second conserved V-encoded cysteine to the conserved J-encoded phenylalanine. The earlier analysis of 587 of the donors excluded sequences that lacked an unambiguous match to a single V gene segment. An earlier analysis of a few hundred of the donors called V segments functional above 56.7% productive rearrangements and segregating when the between-donor standard deviation exceeded 5%. To diagnose cytomegalovirus status from the catalog of TCR beta chain sequences, a statistical classification framework was built. A later analysis assigned V and J genes by comparing TCR nucleotide sequences with IMGT/GENE-DB human TR gene sequences. Using the TCRdist pipeline, a later analysis assigned CDR3 sequences along with most-parsimonious VDJ recombination scenarios. A later analysis defined each TCR beta chain by its CDR3 amino acid sequence plus V-gene family, and excluded reads lacking a unique V-gene family. To address suspected cross-contamination and a sequencing artifact, a later analysis removed 550 to 750 highly shared, low-generation-probability nucleotide sequences. A later analysis calculated a clonal expansion index for each public chain from normalized within-repertoire ranks of inferred template counts. A later analysis computed generation probabilities with a VDJ recombination model fitted to out-of-frame rearrangements, and checked the results against IGoR. In a later analysis, TCR-TCR, TCR-HLA and TCR-CMV co-occurrence was scored with hypergeometric tests, and a repertoire-size bias correction was applied to TCR pairs. In a later analysis, false discovery rates were estimated by permuting HLA or CMV assignments 20 times. A later analysis grouped co-occurring TCRs with DBSCAN, adding TCRdist sequence similarity when clustering within HLA-allele-positive subsets. Repertoires with fewer than 30,000 or more than 120,000 public chains were left out of co-occurrence clustering, as were about five repertoires with anomalous nucleotide sharing. Entries here come from immuneACCESS through TCRdb and include only in-frame sequences with V and J called. Some clones fail to appear in such tables; in the studies checked, an unresolved V gene covers under half of the shortfall, and the cause of the remainder is unknown. D and trimming come from the DNA, and the V and J calls and clone size come from that table. In all, the sample holds about 100,000 clones, and 65% to 80% of those were seen once. The ten largest account for approximately 2% of the sample.

Material for sequencing was PBMCs. The TCR sequence derives from a woman between 35 and 50 years old in good health and CMV-seronegative. This sequence uses TRBV27 and TRBJ2-1, and 8 bases in between align with TRBD2. The sequence in DNA is TGTGCCAGCAGTTCCGGGGGGGCTTACAATGAGCAGTTCTTC. The encoded protein is CASSSGGAYNEQFF.